This T cell receptor (beta chain) was sequenced for a study of cytomegalovirus exposure and HLA in healthy donors. Findings and limits, study-wide: Within a later analysis, the majority of CMV-associated TCR beta chains appeared HLA-restricted. Per a later analysis, about 17,000 TCR beta sequences showed association with HLA alleles at 0.05 false discovery rate.

Only one count was recorded for this clone. The antigen is not known. Germline V gene data show CDR1 as LGHNA and CDR2 as YNFKEQ. The V gene lost 2 bases and the J gene lost 5 bases, with 9 bases spanning the gap. CDR3 length: 14 amino acids. Both 60 Vbeta primers and 13 Jbeta primers went into the PCR. Per the study methods: A later analysis tallied some 80 million unique TCR beta chains, approximately 11 million of them shared. Some clones are missing from TCRdb's copy, which holds only in-frame ones; the method was immunoSEQ multiplex PCR. V and J calls and clone size come straight from that table; D and trimming were deduced from the DNA. The profile shows fewer than 150,000 clones, around 66% of them singletons.

This receptor was obtained from a man between 18 and 35 years old in good health and CMV-seropositive. The V gene is TRBV4-2, the J gene TRBJ1-4, with TRBD1 as a possible D gene (5 bases). Sequencing was carried out using PBMCs. CDR3 region: CASSQQGLNEKLFF. In nucleotides, the CDR3 is TGTGCCAGCAGCCAACAGGGTCTGAATGAAAAACTGTTTTTT.